The T cell receptor (beta chain) under discussion was sequenced for a study of blood T cells in healthy people across ages. A second PCR, run for about 7 to 11 cycles, used a sample-barcoded 5' primer plus a J-beta primer mix. TCRdb itself ran the 5' RACE reads through MiXCR, one entry per CDR3 protein. Of some 760,000 distinct CDR3 sequences listed, 20% to 25% were seen once; the top ten hold more than 8.5%. Germline V gene data show CDR1 as MGHRA and CDR2 as YSYEKL. The length of the CDR3 is 13 residues. This clonotype was found a few times. At one of its ends the junction is not consistent with the germline gene, which may arise from a read error. This sample was also put to use in a study of T cells of mothers and their children.

The source is a boy between 5 and 17 years old in good health. What was sequenced was blood. The rearrangement joins TRBV4-1 to TRBJ1-1; no clear D gene. The DNA for the CDR3 is TGCGCCAGCAGCCAAGATCTGAAAACTGAAGCTTTCTTT. Amino acid sequence: CASSQDLKTEAFF.